One sample yielded the 14 T cell receptor beta chains listed below, sequenced in a study of shared clonotypes between healthy human individuals. Data came from immunoSEQ multiplex PCR; TCRdb stores just in-frame clones and leaves some out. The data show around 370,000 clones, 95% to 97% seen once. The sample taken for sequencing was memory CD8+ T cells sorted from blood. Described subset: CD45RO+ cells pooled with CCR7-negative TemRA cells. All receptors come from a young man in good health.

The table lists this clone with a count of one. The chain recombines TRBV6-1 with TRBJ1-3; D gene ambiguous. Per the germline V gene, CDR1 is MNHNS and CDR2 is SASEGT. The CDR3 contains 13 residues. V lost 3 bases and J 7 bases, leaving 10 bases between the germline ends. Here the CDR3 DNA reads TGTGCCAGCAGTGAGTCTGGTAGGAACACCATATATTTT. Translation: CASSESGRNTIYF.

The rearrangement joins TRBV19 to TRBJ2-7; tentatively, D is TRBD2 (5 bases). CDR3 length: 14 residues. Trimming cost V 3 bases and J 0 bases, with 9 bases left between them. Germline CDR1 is LNHDA and CDR2 is SQIVND (reference sequence). The CDR3, as DNA: TGTGCCAGTAGTATCTCAGCGGACTCCTACGAGCAGTACTTC. Translated, it gives CASSISADSYEQYF.

The chain joins TRBV27 to TRBJ2-7; the D call may be TRBD1 or TRBD2 (5 bases each). V was trimmed by 5 bases and J by 2 bases, leaving 16 bases between them. CDR3 length: 15 residues. Germline V gene data show CDR1 as MNHEY and CDR2 as SMNVEV (reference sequence). This chain's CDR3 is CASSNPRDGPYEQYF. CDR3 bases: TGTGCCAGCAGTAACCCCCGGGACGGGCCCTACGAGCAGTACTTC.

The chain employs TRBV7-9 and TRBJ2-2; D not certain. Trimming shortened V by 6 bases and J by 2 bases, and 4 bases separated the two germline ends. This CDR3 contains 12 residues. Germline V gives CDR1 SEHNR, CDR2 FQNEAQ (reference sequence). The CDR3 nucleotides are TGTGCCAGCAGGACAAACACCGGGGAGCTGTTTTTT. Translated: CASRTNTGELFF. Complete variable domain (other parts from reference TRBV7-9 and TRBJ2-2): DTGVSQNPRHKITKRGQNVTFRCDPISEHNRLYWYRQTLGQGPEFLTYFQNEAQLEKSRLLSDRFSAERPKGSFSTLEIQRTEQGDSAMYLCASRTNTGELFFGEGSRLTVL.

The count of this clone is one. This sequence joins TRBV6-1 and TRBJ2-5; tentatively, D is TRBD2 (6 bases). TRBJ2-7 explains the end of the DNA better; the J call may be wrong. The germline CDR1 and CDR2 sequences are MNHNS and SASEGT. The CDR3 extends over 12 amino acids. This CDR3 is CATSGGIYEQYF. The CDR3 coding sequence is TGTGCCACCAGCGGCGGGATTTACGAGCAGTACTTC.

V is TRBV19 and J is TRBJ1-3; possible D gene TRBD1, 5 bases. The CDR3 spans 14 residues. From germline, CDR1 is LNHDA and CDR2 SQIVND (reference sequence). Trimming stripped 8 bases from V and 0 bases from J, with 11 bases between. The DNA for the CDR3 is TGTGCCAGTCGGGACGGGAACTCTGGAAACACCATATATTTT. Protein sequence: CASRDGNSGNTIYF. The full variable domain, with the rest looked up from reference TRBV19 and TRBJ1-3, is DGGITQSPKYLFRKEGQNVTLSCEQNLNHDAMYWYRQDPGQGLRLIYYSQIVNDFQKGDIAEGYSVSREKKESFPLTVTSAQKNPTAFYLCASRDGNSGNTIYFGEGSWLTVV.

V usage is TRBV28 and J usage is TRBJ2-5; tentatively, D is TRBD2 (6 bases). Germline CDR1 is MDHEN and CDR2 is SYDVKM. The V end was cut by 6 bases, the J end by 5 bases, with 22 bases between. The CDR3 loop spans 16 amino acids. CDR3 in DNA: TGTGCCAGCAGGGCCCTCTTGGAGGGTGGGCGCGAGACCCAGTACTTC. Its protein is CASRALLEGGRETQYF.

The chain recombines TRBV6-4 with TRBJ2-7; 9 bases map to TRBD2. J lost 2 bases, V lost 10 bases, and 24 bases had no gene match. The CDR3 loop spans 19 amino acids. Germline assignment: CDR1 MRHNA and CDR2 SNTAGT. CDR3 DNA: TGTGCCATACAATTTGCCCCCGCAAGGTTTAGCGGGGGAACCTACGAGCAGTACTTC. Translated, it gives CAIQFAPARFSGGTYEQYF.

The chain combines TRBV5-1 with TRBJ2-1; D might be TRBD1 (6 bases). This CDR3 has 16 amino acids. V lost 7 bases, J lost 5 bases, and 22 bases lay in between. Germline loops: CDR1 SGHRS, CDR2 YFSETQ. In nucleotides, the CDR3 is TGCGCCAGCCCATTGGGGGCGTATCACCCGCACAATGAGCAGTTCTTC. Residues: CASPLGAYHPHNEQFF. The variable domain in full, with the rest retrieved from reference TRBV5-1 and TRBJ2-1, is KAGVTQTPRYLIKTRGQQVTLSCSPISGHRSVSWYQQTPGQGLQFLFEYFSETQRNKGNFPGRFSGRQFSNSRSEMNVSTLELGDSALYLCASPLGAYHPHNEQFFGPGTRLTVL.

This clone was seen just once. The chain carries TRBV4-1 and TRBJ2-1, with D perhaps assigned TRBD1 or TRBD2 (5 bases each). From germline, CDR1 is MGHRA and CDR2 YSYEKL. Deletions cut 0 bases from V and 12 bases from J, with 12 bases between. This CDR3 contains 13 residues. The CDR3 bases are TGCGCCAGCAGCCAAGATGTCGGGACGGGGCAGTTCTTC. It codes for CASSQDVGTGQFF.

The chain has TRBV30 and TRBJ1-1; D may be TRBD1 (5 bases). Germline V gene lookup returns CDR1 GTSNPN and CDR2 SVGIG (reference sequence). CDR3 length equals 12 residues. V was clipped by 3 bases and J by 10 bases, with 15 bases between them. CDR3 sequence: CAWSASGYRAFF. CDR3 coding DNA: TGTGCCTGGAGCGCCTCAGGGTATCGAGCTTTCTTT. The whole variable domain, filled in from reference TRBV30 and TRBJ1-1, reads SQTIHQWPATLVQPVGSPLSLECTVEGTSNPNLYWYRQAAGRGLQLLFYSVGIGQISSEVPQNLSASRPQDRQFILSSKKLLLSDSGFYLCAWSASGYRAFFGQGTRLTVV.

This chain joins TRBV5-4 and TRBJ2-7; D is uncertain. Germline V lookup: CDR1 SGHNT, CDR2 YYREEE (reference sequence). Trimming cost V 1 base and J 1 base, with 6 bases left between them. The CDR3 covers 13 residues. The CDR3 DNA sequence: TGTGCCAGCAGCTTGCTGGCGTCCTACGAGCAGTACTTC. Translating it yields CASSLLASYEQYF. The complete variable domain, with remaining parts taken from reference TRBV5-4 and TRBJ2-7, reads ETGVTQSPTHLIKTRGQQVTLRCSSQSGHNTVSWYQQALGQGPQFIFQYYREEENGRGNFPPRFSGLQFPNYSSELNVNALELDDSALYLCASSLLASYEQYFGPGTRLTVT.

The chain links TRBV25-1 to TRBJ2-4; TRBD1 might be the D (5 bases). This CDR3 region has 14 residues. The V gene's germline CDR1 is MGHDK and CDR2 SYGVNS. The V end was cut by 4 bases, the J end by 6 bases, with 13 bases between. This CDR3 reads CASSAGAVGNIQYF. The DNA of the CDR3 is TGTGCCAGCAGTGCTGGGGCCGTCGGAAACATTCAGTACTTC.

DNA for the CDR3: TGCGCCAGCAGTGAGTCGACAGTGTTAGGGCATCAGCCCCAGCATTTT. It codes for CASSESTVLGHQPQHF. The chain employs TRBV10-2 and TRBJ1-5; D is perhaps TRBD1 (5 bases). Germline CDR1 and CDR2: WSHSY and SAAADI. V lost 0 bases and J 5 bases, leaving 14 bases between the germline ends. This CDR3 spans 16 amino acids.